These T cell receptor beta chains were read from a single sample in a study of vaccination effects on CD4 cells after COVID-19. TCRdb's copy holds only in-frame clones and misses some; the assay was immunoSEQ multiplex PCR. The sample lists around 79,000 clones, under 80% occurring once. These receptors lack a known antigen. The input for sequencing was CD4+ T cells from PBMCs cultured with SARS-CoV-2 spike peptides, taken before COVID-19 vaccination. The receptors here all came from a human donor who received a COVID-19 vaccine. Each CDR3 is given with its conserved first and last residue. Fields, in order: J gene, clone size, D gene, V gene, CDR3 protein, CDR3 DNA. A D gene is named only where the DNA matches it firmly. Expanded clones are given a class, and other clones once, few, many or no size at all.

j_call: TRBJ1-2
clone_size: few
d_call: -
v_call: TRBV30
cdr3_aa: CAWSPTLNYGYTF
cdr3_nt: TGTGCCTGGAGCCCGACCCTGAACTATGGCTACACCTTC

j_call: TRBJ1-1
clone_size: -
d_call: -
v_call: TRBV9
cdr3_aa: CASSAGGGGKAFF
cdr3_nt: TGTGCCAGCAGCGCCGGGGGAGGGGGGAAAGCTTTCTTT

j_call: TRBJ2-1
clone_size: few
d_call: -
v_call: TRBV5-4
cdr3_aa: CASSLSVQAFGEQFF
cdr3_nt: -

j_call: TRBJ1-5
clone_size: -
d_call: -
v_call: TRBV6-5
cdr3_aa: CASTVGGYSNQPQHF
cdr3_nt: TGTGCCAGCACAGTGGGGGGGTATAGCAATCAGCCCCAGCATTTT

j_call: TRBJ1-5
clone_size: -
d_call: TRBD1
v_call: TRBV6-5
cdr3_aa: CASSQGQVYQPQHF
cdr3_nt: TGTGCCAGCAGCCAAGGACAGGTCTATCAGCCCCAGCATTTT

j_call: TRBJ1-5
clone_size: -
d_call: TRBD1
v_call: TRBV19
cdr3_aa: CASLPREGAMQPQHF
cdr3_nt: TGTGCCAGTCTCCCGCGAGAGGGGGCGATGCAGCCCCAGCATTTT

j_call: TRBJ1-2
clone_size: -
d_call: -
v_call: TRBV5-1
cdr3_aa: CASSLGRYYGYTF
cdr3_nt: TGCGCCAGCAGCTTGGGGAGGTACTATGGCTACACCTTC

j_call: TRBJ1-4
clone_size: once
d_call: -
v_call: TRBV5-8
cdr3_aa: CASSLLVTNEKLFF
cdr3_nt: TGTGCCAGCAGCTTGTTGGTAACTAATGAAAAACTGTTTTTT

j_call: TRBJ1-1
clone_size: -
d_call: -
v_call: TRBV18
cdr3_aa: CASSSDQLQNTEAFF
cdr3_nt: TGTGCCAGCTCATCCGACCAGTTACAGAACACTGAAGCTTTCTTT

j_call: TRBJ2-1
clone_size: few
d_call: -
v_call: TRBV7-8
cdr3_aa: CASSLPGGSASYNEQFF
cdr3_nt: TGTGCCAGCAGCTTACCGGGCGGGTCAGCCTCCTACAATGAGCAGTTCTTC

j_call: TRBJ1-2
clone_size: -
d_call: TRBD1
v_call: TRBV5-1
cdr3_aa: CASSLGQGAYGYTF
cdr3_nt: TGCGCCAGCAGCTTGGGACAGGGGGCCTATGGCTACACCTTC

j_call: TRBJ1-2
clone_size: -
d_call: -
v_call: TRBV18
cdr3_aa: CASSPGEANYGYTF
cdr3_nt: TGTGCCAGCTCACCAGGGGAAGCTAACTATGGCTACACCTTC

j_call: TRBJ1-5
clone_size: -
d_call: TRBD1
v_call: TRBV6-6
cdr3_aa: CASSQGQGARVVQPQHF
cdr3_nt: TGTGCCAGCAGTCAGGGACAGGGGGCGCGGGTAGTTCAGCCCCAGCATTTT

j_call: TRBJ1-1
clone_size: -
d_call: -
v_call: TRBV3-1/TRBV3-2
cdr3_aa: CASSSREASSEAFF
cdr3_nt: TGTGCCAGCAGCTCGAGGGAGGCTAGTAGTGAAGCTTTCTTT

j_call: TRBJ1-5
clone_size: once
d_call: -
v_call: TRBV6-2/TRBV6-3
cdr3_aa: CASSQGRGAWQPQHF
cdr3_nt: TGTGCCAGCAGCCAAGGTCGGGGGGCCTGGCAGCCCCAGCATTTT

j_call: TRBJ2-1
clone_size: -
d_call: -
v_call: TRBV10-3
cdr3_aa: CAITFGVYNEQFF
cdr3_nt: TGTGCCATCACCTTCGGGGTCTACAATGAGCAGTTCTTC

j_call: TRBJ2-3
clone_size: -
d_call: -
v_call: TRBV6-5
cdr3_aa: CASSYRGGFSTDTQYF
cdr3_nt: TGTGCCAGCAGTTACCGTGGGGGCTTTAGCACAGATACGCAGTATTTT

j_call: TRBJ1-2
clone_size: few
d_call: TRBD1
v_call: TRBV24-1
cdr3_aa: CATSGTRTGRSGYTF
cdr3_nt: TGTGCCACCAGTGGCACTCGGACAGGGAGAAGTGGCTACACCTTC

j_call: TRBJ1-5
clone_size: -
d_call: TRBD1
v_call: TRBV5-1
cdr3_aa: CASSLTGGNQPQHF
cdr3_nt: TGCGCCAGCAGCCTGACAGGGGGAAATCAGCCCCAGCATTTT

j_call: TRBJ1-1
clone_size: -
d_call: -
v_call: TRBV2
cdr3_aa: CASKVLENTEAFF
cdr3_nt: TGTGCCAGCAAGGTTCTTGAGAACACTGAAGCTTTCTTT

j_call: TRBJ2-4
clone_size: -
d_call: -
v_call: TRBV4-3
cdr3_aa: CASSQGLAKNIQYF
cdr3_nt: TGCGCCAGCAGCCAAGGACTAGCCAAAAACATTCAGTACTTC

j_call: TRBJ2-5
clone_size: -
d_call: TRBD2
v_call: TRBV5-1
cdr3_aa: CASSLGIAGAKMRETQYF
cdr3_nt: TGCGCCAGCAGCTTGGGGATAGCGGGGGCCAAAATGAGGGAGACCCAGTACTTC

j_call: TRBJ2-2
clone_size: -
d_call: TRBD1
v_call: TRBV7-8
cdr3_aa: CASSQRGDREAGELFF
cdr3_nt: TGTGCCAGCAGCCAACGAGGAGACAGGGAAGCCGGGGAGCTGTTTTTT

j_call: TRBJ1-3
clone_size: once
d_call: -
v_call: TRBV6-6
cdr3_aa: CASRWTAHRGNTIYF
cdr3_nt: TGTGCCAGCAGATGGACAGCACATCGGGGAAACACCATATATTTT

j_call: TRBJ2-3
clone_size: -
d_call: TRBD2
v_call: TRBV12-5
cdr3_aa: CASGLSGGASDTQYF
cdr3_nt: TGTGCTAGTGGTTTAAGCGGGGGGGCTTCAGATACGCAGTATTTT

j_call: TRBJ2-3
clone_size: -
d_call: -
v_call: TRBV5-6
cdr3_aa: CASSFLWGDTQYF
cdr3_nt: TGTGCCAGCAGCTTTTTGTGGGGAGATACGCAGTATTTT

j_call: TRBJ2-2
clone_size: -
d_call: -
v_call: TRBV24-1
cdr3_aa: CATSPIGNTGELFF
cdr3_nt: TGTGCCACCAGCCCGATTGGGAACACCGGGGAGCTGTTTTTT

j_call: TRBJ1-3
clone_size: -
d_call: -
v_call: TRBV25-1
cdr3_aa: CASTDQSSGNTIYF
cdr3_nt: TGTGCCAGTACGGACCAAAGCTCTGGAAACACCATATATTTT

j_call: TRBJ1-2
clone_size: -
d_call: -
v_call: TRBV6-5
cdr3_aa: CASSYKAGGGGYGYTF
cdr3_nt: TGTGCCAGCAGTTACAAGGCGGGAGGAGGCGGCTATGGCTACACCTTC

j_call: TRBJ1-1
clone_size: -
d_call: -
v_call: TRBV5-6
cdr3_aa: CASSPDLGVFSTEAFF
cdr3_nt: TGTGCCAGCAGTCCTGATTTGGGGGTGTTTAGCACTGAAGCTTTCTTT

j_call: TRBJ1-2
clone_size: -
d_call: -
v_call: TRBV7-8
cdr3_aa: CASSLDVYSNYGYTF
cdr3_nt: TGTGCCAGCAGCTTAGATGTTTATAGTAACTATGGCTACACCTTC

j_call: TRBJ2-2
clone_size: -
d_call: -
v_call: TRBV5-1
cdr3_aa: CASGEGGTGELFF
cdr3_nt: TGCGCCTCCGGAGAGGGTGGGACCGGGGAGCTGTTTTTT

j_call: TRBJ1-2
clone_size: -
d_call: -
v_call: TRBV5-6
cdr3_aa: CASSLGPGNYGYTF
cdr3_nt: TGTGCCAGCAGCTTAGGCCCGGGAAACTATGGCTACACCTTC

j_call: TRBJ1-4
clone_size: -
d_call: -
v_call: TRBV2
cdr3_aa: CASNLRAVGEKLFF
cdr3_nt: TGTGCCAGCAATTTGCGGGCGGTGGGGGAAAAACTGTTTTTT

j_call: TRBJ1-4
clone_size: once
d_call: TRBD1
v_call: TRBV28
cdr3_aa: CASRPGTGKEKLFF
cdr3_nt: TGTGCCAGCAGACCCGGGACAGGGAAGGAAAAACTGTTTTTT

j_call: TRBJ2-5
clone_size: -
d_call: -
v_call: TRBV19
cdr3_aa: CASSIGPHDTQYF
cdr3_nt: TGTGCCAGTAGTATAGGGCCCCACGACACCCAGTACTTC

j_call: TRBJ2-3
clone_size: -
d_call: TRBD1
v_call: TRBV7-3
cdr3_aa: CASRVTGFTDTQYF
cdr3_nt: TGTGCCAGCAGGGTGACAGGGTTCACAGATACGCAGTATTTT

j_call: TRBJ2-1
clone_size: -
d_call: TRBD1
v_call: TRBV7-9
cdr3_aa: CASSSVQGAGVYNEQFF
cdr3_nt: TGTGCCAGCAGCTCGGTACAGGGGGCTGGGGTGTACAATGAGCAGTTCTTC

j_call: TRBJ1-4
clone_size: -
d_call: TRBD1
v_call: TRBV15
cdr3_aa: CATSRPGTASEKLFF
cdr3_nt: TGTGCCACCAGCAGACCCGGGACAGCAAGTGAAAAACTGTTTTTT

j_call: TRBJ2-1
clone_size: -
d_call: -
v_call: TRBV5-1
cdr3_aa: CASSLQGMSSNEQFF
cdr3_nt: TGCGCCAGCAGCTTACAGGGCATGTCATCAAATGAGCAGTTCTTC

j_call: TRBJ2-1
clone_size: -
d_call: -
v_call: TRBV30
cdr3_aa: CAWSVRLSLDNEQFF
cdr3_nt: TGTGCCTGGAGTGTACGCTTATCCCTTGACAATGAGCAGTTCTTC

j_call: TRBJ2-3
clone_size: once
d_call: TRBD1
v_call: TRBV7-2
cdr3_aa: CASSPGQGRSTDTQYF
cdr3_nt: TGTGCCAGCAGCCCCGGACAGGGAAGGTCCACAGATACGCAGTATTTT

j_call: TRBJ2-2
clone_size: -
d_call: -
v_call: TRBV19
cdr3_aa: CATGTPRATGELFF
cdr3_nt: TGTGCCACCGGGACGCCAAGGGCCACCGGGGAGCTGTTTTTT

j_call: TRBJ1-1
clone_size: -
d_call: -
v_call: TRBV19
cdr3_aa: CASSVYTEAFF
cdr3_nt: TGTGCCAGTAGTGTTTACACTGAAGCTTTCTTT